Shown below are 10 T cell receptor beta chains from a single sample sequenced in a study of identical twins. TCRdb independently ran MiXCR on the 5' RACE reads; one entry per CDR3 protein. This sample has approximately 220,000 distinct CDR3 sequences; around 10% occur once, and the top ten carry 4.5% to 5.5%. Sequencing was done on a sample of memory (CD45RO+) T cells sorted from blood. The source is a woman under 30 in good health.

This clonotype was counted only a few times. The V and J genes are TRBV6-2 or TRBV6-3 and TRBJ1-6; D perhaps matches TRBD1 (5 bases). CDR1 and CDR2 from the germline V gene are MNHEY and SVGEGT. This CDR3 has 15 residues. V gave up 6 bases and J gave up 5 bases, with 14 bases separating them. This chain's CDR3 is CASRPPGRNNSPLHF. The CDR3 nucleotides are TGTGCCAGCAGACCTCCGGGGCGGAATAATTCACCCCTCCACTTT.

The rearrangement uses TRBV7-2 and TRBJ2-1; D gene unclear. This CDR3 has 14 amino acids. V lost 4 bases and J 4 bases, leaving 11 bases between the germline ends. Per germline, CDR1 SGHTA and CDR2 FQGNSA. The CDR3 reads CASSSSRFYNEQFF. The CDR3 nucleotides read TGTGCCAGCAGCTCCTCCCGATTTTACAATGAGCAGTTCTTC.

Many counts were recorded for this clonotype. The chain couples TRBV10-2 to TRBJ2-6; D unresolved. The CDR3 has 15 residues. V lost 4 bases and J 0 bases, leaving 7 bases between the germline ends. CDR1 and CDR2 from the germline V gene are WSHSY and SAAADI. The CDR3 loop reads CASSVQDSGANVLTF. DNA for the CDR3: TGCGCCAGCAGTGTCCAGGACTCTGGGGCCAACGTCCTGACTTTC.

The CDR3 nucleotides read TGCGCCAGCAGCTTGACTAGCGGGGTAGGGAGAGAGACCCAGTACTTC. Its translation: CASSLTSGVGRETQYF. The rearrangement links TRBV5-1 to TRBJ2-5, with 10 nucleotides matching TRBD2. The germline V gene encodes CDR1 SGHRS and CDR2 YFSETQ. The CDR3 is 16 amino acids. V dropped 1 base and J dropped 4; count of bases not matched to a gene: 7. Full variable domain (rest looked up from reference TRBV5-1 and TRBJ2-5): KAGVTQTPRYLIKTRGQQVTLSCSPISGHRSVSWYQQTPGQGLQFLFEYFSETQRNKGNFPGRFSGRQFSNSRSEMNVSTLELGDSALYLCASSLTSGVGRETQYFGPGTRLLVL.

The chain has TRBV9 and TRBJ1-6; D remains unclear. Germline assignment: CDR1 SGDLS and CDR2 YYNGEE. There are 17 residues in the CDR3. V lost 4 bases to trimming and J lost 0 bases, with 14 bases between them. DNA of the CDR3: TGTGCCAGCAGCCATATCTGGCGGAGCTCCTATAATTCACCCCTCCACTTT. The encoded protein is CASSHIWRSSYNSPLHF.

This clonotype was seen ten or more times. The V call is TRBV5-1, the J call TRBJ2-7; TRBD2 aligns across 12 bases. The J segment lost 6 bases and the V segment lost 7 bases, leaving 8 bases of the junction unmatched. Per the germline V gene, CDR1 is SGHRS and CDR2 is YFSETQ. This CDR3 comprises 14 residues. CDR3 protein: CASRWTSGIPEQYF. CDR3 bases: TGCGCCAGCCGCTGGACTAGCGGGATTCCCGAGCAGTACTTC.

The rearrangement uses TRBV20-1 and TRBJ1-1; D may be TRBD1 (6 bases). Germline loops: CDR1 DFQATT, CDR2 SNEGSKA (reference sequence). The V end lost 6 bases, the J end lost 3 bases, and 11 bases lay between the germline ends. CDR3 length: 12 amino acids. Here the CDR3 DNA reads TGCAGTGCGAGACAGGCGGACACTGAAGCTTTCTTT. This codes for CSARQADTEAFF.

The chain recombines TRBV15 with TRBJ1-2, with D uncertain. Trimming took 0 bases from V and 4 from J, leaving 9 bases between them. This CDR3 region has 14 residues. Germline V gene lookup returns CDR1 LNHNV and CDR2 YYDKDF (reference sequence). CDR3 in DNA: TGTGCCACCAGCAGAGATCGGGCAGTCTATGGCTACACCTTC. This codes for CATSRDRAVYGYTF.

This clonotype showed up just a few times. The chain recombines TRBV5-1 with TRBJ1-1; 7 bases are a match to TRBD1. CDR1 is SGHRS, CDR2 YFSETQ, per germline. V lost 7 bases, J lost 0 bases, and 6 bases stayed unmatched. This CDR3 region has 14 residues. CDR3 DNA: TGCGCCAGCGCTGAGGGGGCGATGAACACTGAAGCTTTCTTT. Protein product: CASAEGAMNTEAFF.

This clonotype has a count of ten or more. The CDR3 sequence: CSAITGHTEAFF. For the CDR3, the DNA is TGCAGTGCAATTACAGGGCACACTGAAGCTTTCTTT. This chain uses TRBV20-1 with TRBJ1-1; D might be TRBD1 (6 bases). CDR3 length: 12 amino acids. Trimming took 6 bases from V and 3 from J, leaving 11 bases between them. Germline V gene data show CDR1 as DFQATT and CDR2 as SNEGSKA (reference sequence).